The 23 T cell receptor beta chains given below trace back to one sample, sequenced in a study of response to subunit inactivated influenza vaccine. A single record per CDR3 protein comes from TCRdb applying MiXCR to the RT-PCR reads. The repertoire has about 240,000 distinct CDR3 sequences, 9% to 15% of them found once; the top ten carry approximately 8.3%. The material sequenced was non-naive T cells sorted from PBMCs, taken roughly 15 days before vaccination. Receptor source: a man in his fifties who received an inactivated influenza vaccine.

This clonotype was counted many times. The chain employs TRBV3-1 and TRBJ2-3, with unresolved D. Trimming took off 1 base at V and 6 bases at J, with 11 bases between the two ends. CDR1 and CDR2 from the germline V gene are LGHDT and YNNKEL (reference sequence). This CDR3 has 14 amino acids. CDR3 amino acids: CASSQVTSLDTQYF. In DNA, the CDR3 is TGTGCCAGCAGCCAAGTCACATCCCTTGATACGCAGTATTTT.

The chain uses TRBV11-1 and TRBJ2-1; D gene unclear. Looked up from germline, CDR1 is SGHAT and CDR2 is FQDESV (reference sequence). Trimming removed 5 bases from V and 3 bases from J, with 11 bases in between. The CDR3 covers 14 residues. The CDR3: CASSRGPSYNEQFF. As DNA, the CDR3 is TGTGCCAGCAGCCGAGGACCGAGCTACAATGAGCAGTTCTTC.

This clonotype was detected many times. V gene TRBV6-2 or TRBV6-3 combines with J gene TRBJ2-3; 11 bases match TRBD2. Germline CDR1 is MNHEY and CDR2 is SVGEGT. The CDR3 is 15 residues long. V gave up 5 bases and J gave up 4 bases; unmatched junction bases: 5. The CDR3 DNA reads as TGTGCCAGCAGTCCGACTAGCGGGACCCCAGATACGCAGTATTTT. Encoded protein: CASSPTSGTPDTQYF.

This clonotype was observed a few times. J is TRBJ2-1 and V is TRBV10-3, with D perhaps TRBD2 (7 bases). The CDR3 spans 16 residues. Germline values: CDR1 ENHRY, CDR2 SYGVKD. V shed 7 bases and J shed 7 bases, with 23 bases lying between them. The CDR3 bases are TGTGCCATCATGGGGGCAGGCGGGAGCCTACGAAATGAGCAGTTCTTC. This sequence encodes CAIMGAGGSLRNEQFF.

The genes are TRBV5-1 and TRBJ2-5, with TRBD1 matching over 8 bases. Losses at the gene ends were 0 bases for V and 5 bases for J; bases not matched to a gene: 6. CDR3 size: 15 residues. Looked up from germline, CDR1 is SGHRS and CDR2 is YFSETQ. The CDR3 protein is CASSLGGRGLETQYF. As DNA, the CDR3 is TGCGCCAGCAGCTTGGGAGGCAGGGGGCTGGAGACCCAGTACTTC.

There are many counts of this clonotype. The CDR3 loop reads CASSLGQTSYEQYF. In DNA form, the CDR3 reads TGTGCCAGCAGTTTGGGACAGACCTCCTACGAGCAGTACTTC. The gene calls are TRBV27 and TRBJ2-7; TRBD1 matches at 7 bases. This CDR3 region has 14 residues. Germline V CDR1 and CDR2: MNHEY, SMNVEV (reference sequence). J was trimmed by 0 bases and V by 3 bases; bases with no gene match: 2.

The chain carries TRBV4-3 and TRBJ2-5, with 11 bases aligning to TRBD2. CDR1 is LGHNA and CDR2 is YSLEER in the germline V gene. The CDR3 extends over 16 amino acids. The ends lost 5 bases at V and 1 base at J; junction bases unmatched: 6. The DNA of the CDR3 is TGCGCCAGCAGCTCAGCTAGCGGGGGGCCCCAAGAGACCCAGTACTTC. This encodes CASSSASGGPQETQYF.

The rearrangement uses TRBV27 and TRBJ1-3, with a tentative D call TRBD1 (6 bases). Trimming cost V 5 bases and J 4 bases, with 15 bases left between them. The CDR3 has 15 amino acids. The germline CDR1 and CDR2 sequences are MNHEY and SMNVEV (reference sequence). CDR3 bases: TGTGCCAGCAGTCCTGGAAGGGGGATGGGAAACACCATATATTTT. Protein product: CASSPGRGMGNTIYF.

This clonotype appeared a few times. The chain carries TRBV11-2 and TRBJ1-6; 9 bases map to TRBD1. Trimming at V came to 4 bases and at J to 7 bases, leaving 14 bases not matched to a gene. CDR1 is SGHAT, CDR2 FQNNGV, per germline. The CDR3 length is 18 residues. As DNA, the CDR3 is TGTGCCAGCAGCTCCCGTTTCACAGGGGGCGCGTGGAATTCACCCCTCCACTTT. Its translation is CASSSRFTGGAWNSPLHF.

This chain joins TRBV7-2 and TRBJ1-3; no firm D call. CDR1 and CDR2 (germline): SGHTA, FQGNSA. The CDR3 loop spans 13 amino acids. V lost 6 bases, J lost 6 bases, and 12 bases lay in between. CDR3 in amino acids: CASRVGGENTIYF. For the CDR3, the DNA is TGTGCCAGCAGAGTTGGCGGGGAAAACACCATATATTTT.

This clonotype was picked up many times. This chain links TRBV2 with TRBJ2-1; 7 bases agree with TRBD2. The germline gives CDR1 SNHLY, CDR2 FYNNEI. This CDR3 region has 16 residues. The trim removed 0 bases at V and 3 bases at J, leaving 5 bases unmatched. In DNA, the CDR3 is TGTGCCAGCAGTGAAGCGCTCTGGACTAGCTACAATGAGCAGTTCTTC. This sequence encodes CASSEALWTSYNEQFF.

This clonotype was observed at least ten times. V usage is TRBV10-2 and J usage is TRBJ2-7; 8 bases are shared with TRBD1. Germline V lookup: CDR1 WSHSY, CDR2 SAAADI. Trimming took 5 bases from V and 1 from J; bases not matched to a gene: 10. This CDR3 is built from 16 residues. Written as DNA, the CDR3 is TGCGCCAGCAGTTCCCGGACAGGGTATGGGTCCTACGAGCAGTACTTC. Its translation is CASSSRTGYGSYEQYF.

This clonotype occurred a few times. The V gene is TRBV11-3, the J gene TRBJ1-1; TRBD1 matches 10 bases. The trim removed 5 bases at V and 2 bases at J, leaving 5 bases unmatched. Germline CDR1 reads SGHNT; CDR2 reads YENEEA. The CDR3 runs 15 residues. For the CDR3, the DNA is TGTGCCAGCAGCCCAGGACAGGGGGAAAACACTGAAGCTTTCTTT. It translates to CASSPGQGENTEAFF.

This chain connects TRBV20-1 to TRBJ2-3; no clear D. The length of the CDR3 is 14 residues. Trimming took 0 bases from V and 1 from J, leaving 8 bases between them. CDR1 DFQATT and CDR2 SNEGSKA come from the germline V gene (reference sequence). CDR3 sequence (DNA): TGCAGTGCTAGAGATCCAGTCGGCACAGATACGCAGTATTTT. This gives the protein CSARDPVGTDTQYF.

This clonotype was seen at least ten times. This chain joins TRBV10-3 and TRBJ1-4, with a tentative D call TRBD1 (6 bases). The CDR3 is 15 amino acids. Germline V gene lookup returns CDR1 ENHRY and CDR2 SYGVKD. Trimming removed 3 bases from V and 7 bases from J, with 15 bases in between. The CDR3 DNA is TGTGCCATCAGTGAATCAGGGGAGAGCGGTGAAAAACTGTTTTTT. This translates into CAISESGESGEKLFF.

This clonotype came up many times. The chain uses TRBV12-3 or TRBV12-4 and TRBJ2-1; TRBD2 agrees at 7 bases. The CDR3 runs to 15 residues. V lost 6 bases, J lost 4 bases, and 9 bases stayed unmatched. The DNA for the CDR3 is TGTGCCAGCAGCCCAGAGGCGGGGGAATACAATGAGCAGTTCTTC. Its translation is CASSPEAGEYNEQFF.

By its share, this clonotype is medium-sized. V is TRBV7-9 and J is TRBJ2-1; 7 nucleotides align to TRBD1. CDR3 length: 15 amino acids. With V trimmed by 6 bases and J by 2 bases, 7 bases remained unmatched. Germline-derived CDR1 and CDR2 are SEHNR and FQNEAQ (reference sequence). The CDR3, as DNA: TGTGCCAGCAGTTTGGGGCAGGGGGCCTACAATGAGCAGTTCTTC. Protein product: CASSLGQGAYNEQFF. Using reference TRBV7-9 and TRBJ2-1 for the parts outside the CDR3, the full variable domain is DTGVSQNPRHKITKRGQNVTFRCDPISEHNRLYWYRQTLGQGPEFLTYFQNEAQLEKSRLLSDRFSAERPKGSFSTLEIQRTEQGDSAMYLCASSLGQGAYNEQFFGPGTRLTVL.

This CDR3 is CASSVQGSNTEAFF. The CDR3 nucleotides read TGTGCCAGCAGCGTACAGGGTAGCAACACTGAAGCTTTCTTT. This chain connects TRBV7-9 to TRBJ1-1, with a weak D call TRBD1 (6 bases). V lost 5 bases and J 2 bases, leaving 12 bases between the germline ends. CDR3 size: 14 residues. Per the germline V gene, CDR1 is SEHNR and CDR2 is FQNEAQ (reference sequence).

This clonotype was found a few times. The rearrangement uses TRBV2 and TRBJ2-3; 10 positions agree with TRBD1. V was clipped by 7 bases and J by 0 bases; unmatched bases: 10. The germline CDR1 and CDR2 sequences are SNHLY and FYNNEI. CDR3 length: 17 amino acids. The CDR3 loop is CASIDRGLTTSTDTQYF. The CDR3 DNA sequence: TGTGCCAGCATAGACAGGGGGCTGACAACTAGCACAGATACGCAGTATTTT.

About this clonotype: A read error is possible here, since a much larger clone lies one base away. The chain combines TRBV24-1 with TRBJ2-6; 11 bases match TRBD1. The CDR3 runs to 19 residues. The trim removed 4 bases at V and 0 bases at J, leaving 7 bases unmatched. Germline V gene sequence: CDR1 KGHDR, CDR2 SFDVKD. The CDR3 here is CATSDAGTGGVSGANVLTF. The CDR3 coding sequence is TGTGCCACCAGTGACGCCGGGACAGGGGGTGTCTCTGGGGCCAACGTCCTGACTTTC.

This chain uses TRBV24-1 with TRBJ2-1, with TRBD2 as a possible D gene (7 bases). Germline assignment: CDR1 KGHDR and CDR2 SFDVKD. The CDR3 spans 16 residues. With 7 bases removed from V and 1 base from J, the gap between germline ends came to 16 bases. The CDR3 spells CATSPGAGASYNEQFF. The CDR3 DNA sequence: TGTGCCACCAGCCCCGGGGCGGGGGCATCCTACAATGAGCAGTTCTTC.

The rearrangement uses TRBV2 and TRBJ2-5, with D perhaps matching TRBD1 or TRBD2 (5 bases each). The CDR3 contains 15 residues. Per germline, CDR1 SNHLY and CDR2 FYNNEI. V was trimmed by 3 bases and J by 5 bases, leaving 16 bases between them. CDR3 bases: TGTGCCAGCAGTGACAGTTACCGACAGCGGGAGACCCAGTACTTC. Translated: CASSDSYRQRETQYF.

This clonotype was seen repeatedly, ten times or more. This chain links TRBV4-3 with TRBJ2-7; TRBD1 aligns across 9 bases. Per germline, CDR1 LGHNA and CDR2 YSLEER. Losses at the gene ends were 4 bases for V and 3 bases for J; bases not matched to a gene: 1. There are 13 residues in the CDR3. CDR3 DNA: TGCGCCAGCAGCCGGGACAGGGACTACGAGCAGTACTTC. As protein: CASSRDRDYEQYF.